The rows below give T cell receptor beta chains drawn from one sample of a study of blood T cell dynamics during melanoma immunotherapy. TCRdb's table, derived via immunoSEQ multiplex PCR, lists solely in-frame clones and lacks some. The data hold over 12,000 clones, with around 88% observed a single time. The sequencing used blood, collected from a patient treated with checkpoint blockade. The receptors were gathered from a human donor with melanoma. CDR3s include the opening cysteine and the closing phenylalanine or tryptophan. A D gene is named only where the DNA matches it firmly. Only some rows state a clone size, as once, few, many or a class for expanded clones.

cdr3_aa cdr3_nt j_call clone_size v_call d_call
CASNPDRRRPQHF TGTGCCAGCAACCCGGACAGGCGGCGGCCCCAGCATTTT TRBJ1-5 once TRBV28 TRBD1
CASSPGWDTEAFF TGTGCCAGCTCACCAGGTTGGGACACTGAAGCTTTCTTT TRBJ1-1 - TRBV18 -
CASSLQTLAPRNEQYF TGTGCCAGCAGCTTACAAACTCTAGCGCCTAGGAACGAGCAGTACTTC TRBJ2-7 - TRBV11-2 -
CASSRGDYSKNIQYF TGTGCCAGCAGTCGCGGGGATTACTCCAAAAACATTCAGTACTTC TRBJ2-4 - TRBV27 -
CASSLRRQGPRGYEQYF TGTGCCAGCAGTTTAAGAAGACAGGGACCGAGGGGGTACGAGCAGTACTTC TRBJ2-7 once TRBV27 TRBD1
CASSDLIGRYNEQFF TGTGCCAGCAGCGACCTCATAGGTCGCTACAATGAGCAGTTCTTC TRBJ2-1 - TRBV6-6 -
CASSLTSGKETQYF TGTGCCAGCAGCTTAACTAGCGGAAAAGAGACCCAGTACTTC TRBJ2-5 - TRBV7-2 TRBD2
CASRGQAGTGELFF TGTGCCAGCAGGGGACAGGCGGGGACCGGGGAGCTGTTTTTT TRBJ2-2 - TRBV7-3 TRBD1
CASSSSSSGSGYEQYF TGTGCCAGCAGTTCCTCCTCTAGCGGGAGCGGGTACGAGCAGTACTTC TRBJ2-7 - TRBV6-6 TRBD2
CASSLGDGETQYF TGCGCCAGCAGCTTGGGGGACGGGGAGACCCAGTACTTC TRBJ2-5 - TRBV5-1 -
CAWSRAPDRGYEQFF TGTGCCTGGAGTCGGGCCCCGGACAGGGGTTATGAGCAGTTCTTC TRBJ2-1 - TRBV30 TRBD1
CASSSRNSYEQYF TGTGCCAGCAGCTCAAGGAATAGTTACGAGCAGTACTTC TRBJ2-7 - TRBV5-8 -
CASSSHQPRGTEAFF TGTGCCAGCAGCTCCCACCAACCCCGAGGAACTGAAGCTTTCTTT TRBJ1-1 - TRBV11-1 -
CASSLDRVGGLIYEQYF TGCGCCAGCAGCTTGGACAGGGTAGGGGGGCTAATTTACGAGCAGTACTTC TRBJ2-7 - TRBV5-1 -
CSVVGQGLPGELFF TGCAGCGTTGTCGGGCAGGGCCTGCCCGGGGAGCTGTTTTTT TRBJ2-2 - TRBV29-1 -
CASSLGQNYIDEQFF TGTGCCAGCAGTTTAGGACAGAATTATATCGATGAGCAGTTCTTC TRBJ2-1 once TRBV27 -
CASSTGQASGTDTQYF TGTGCCAGTAGTACGGGACAGGCGTCGGGCACAGATACGCAGTATTTT TRBJ2-3 - TRBV19 TRBD1
CATSRDRGTDSNTGELFF TGTGCCACCAGCAGAGATCGGGGGACAGACTCGAACACCGGGGAGCTGTTTTTT TRBJ2-2 - TRBV15 -
CASSQEGQSNEQFF TGCGCCAGCAGCCAAGAGGGACAGTCCAATGAGCAGTTCTTC TRBJ2-1 - TRBV4-3 TRBD1
CASGGSGGFTDTQYF TGTGCCAGCGGCGGTTCAGGGGGCTTCACAGATACGCAGTATTTT TRBJ2-3 - TRBV28 TRBD1
CASSPYGQGGGGYTF TGTGCCAGCAGCCCTTATGGGCAGGGAGGCGGTGGCTACACCTTC TRBJ1-2 - TRBV7-9 -
CASSHARSRAGETQYF TGCGCCAGCAGCCACGCCAGGTCTAGGGCCGGAGAGACCCAGTACTTC TRBJ2-5 - TRBV4-3 -
CASSVEGSPGLAGGVSYNEQFF TGTGCCAGCAGCGTAGAGGGCAGCCCGGGACTAGCGGGAGGGGTATCATACAATGAGCAGTTCTTC TRBJ2-1 - TRBV9 TRBD2
CASSLTGSYEQYF TGTGCCAGCAGTTTAACAGGCTCCTACGAGCAGTACTTC TRBJ2-7 few TRBV27 -
CASSFPDGPSREQFF TGTGCCAGCAGTTTCCCGGACGGGCCTTCCAGAGAGCAGTTCTTC TRBJ2-1 - TRBV27 -